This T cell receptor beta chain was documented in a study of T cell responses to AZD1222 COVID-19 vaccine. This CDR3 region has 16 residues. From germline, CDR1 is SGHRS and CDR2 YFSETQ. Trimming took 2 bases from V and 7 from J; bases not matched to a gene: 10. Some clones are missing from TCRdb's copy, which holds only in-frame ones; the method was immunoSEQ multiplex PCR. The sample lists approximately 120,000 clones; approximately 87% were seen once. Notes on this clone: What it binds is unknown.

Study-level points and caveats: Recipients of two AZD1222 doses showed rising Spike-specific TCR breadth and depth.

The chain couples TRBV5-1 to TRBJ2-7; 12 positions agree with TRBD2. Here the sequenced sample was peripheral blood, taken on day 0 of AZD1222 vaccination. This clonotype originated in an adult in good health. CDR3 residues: CASSFSSGRVTGEQYF. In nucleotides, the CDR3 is TGCGCCAGCAGCTTCTCTAGCGGGAGGGTAACGGGTGAGCAGTACTTC.